Listed below are T cell receptor beta chains from one sample, sequenced in a study of T-cell memory formation after mild COVID-19. TCRdb itself ran the 5' RACE reads through MiXCR, one entry per CDR3 protein. The table has 120,000 or so distinct CDR3 sequences, 17% seen once. What was sequenced was PBMCs or a T cell subset sorted from them (not recorded which). These receptors all come from a man aged 18 to 29 who had mild COVID-19 (a few samples of this study predate the infection). Cell type and time point are not known. Each CDR3 is given with its conserved first and last residue. The D gene is left open where the match is weak. Clone size is given for some rows only: seen once, a few or many times, or a class if the clone is expanded.

cdr3_aa | cdr3_nt | d_call | j_call | v_call | clone_size
CASSLDQQAVFYGYTF | TGTGCCAGCAGCTTAGATCAGCAGGCCGTTTTTTATGGCTACACCTTC | - | TRBJ1-2 | TRBV7-2 | few
CSVEAQAADTQYF | TGCAGCGTTGAGGCGCAGGCGGCAGATACGCAGTATTTT | - | TRBJ2-3 | TRBV29-1 | -
CSARSANYGYTF | TGCAGTGCTAGATCCGCGAACTATGGCTACACCTTC | - | TRBJ1-2 | TRBV20-1 | -
CAISEAGTGLFF | TGTGCCATCAGTGAGGCCGGGACAGGTCTGTTCTTC | TRBD1 | TRBJ2-1 | TRBV10-3 | -
CASRLQGVQGYGYTF | TGTGCCAGCAGACTACAGGGAGTCCAAGGGTATGGCTACACCTTC | - | TRBJ1-2 | TRBV6-5 | few
CASGRDRSSYNEQFF | TGTGCCAGCGGCCGGGACCGTAGCTCCTACAATGAGCAGTTCTTC | - | TRBJ2-1 | TRBV7-2 | many
CAGSQGGPGELFF | TGTGCCGGCAGCCAGGGGGGCCCCGGGGAGCTGTTTTTT | - | TRBJ2-2 | TRBV3-1 | -
CASSLEVANTQYF | TGCGCCAGCAGCTTGGAAGTTGCAAATACGCAGTATTTT | - | TRBJ2-3 | TRBV5-1 | -
CASSLAGLAGSINEQFF | TGTGCCAGCAGCTTAGCGGGACTAGCGGGGTCAATCAATGAGCAGTTCTTC | TRBD2 | TRBJ2-1 | TRBV7-2 | few
CASSLTGTFNEQFF | TGCGCCAGCAGCTTGACTGGAACTTTCAATGAGCAGTTCTTC | - | TRBJ2-1 | TRBV5-1 | -
CASSLEPRGSGTDTQYF | TGCGCCAGCAGCTTGGAACCCCGGGGGAGCGGCACAGATACGCAGTATTTT | - | TRBJ2-3 | TRBV5-1 | many
CAGSRDSRYNSPLHF | TGTGCCGGATCCCGGGACAGCCGCTATAATTCACCCCTCCACTTT | TRBD1 | TRBJ1-6 | TRBV24-1 | many
CASSHGTSTDTQYF | TGTGCCAGCAGTCACGGGACCAGCACAGATACGCAGTATTTT | - | TRBJ2-3 | TRBV6-5 | many
CASSAAGGFENEQFF | TGTGCCAGCAGCGCCGCCGGGGGTTTTGAGAATGAGCAGTTCTTC | - | TRBJ2-1 | TRBV7-9 | -
CASSQELAPYNEQFF | TGTGCCAGCAGCCAAGAACTAGCACCCTACAATGAGCAGTTCTTC | - | TRBJ2-1 | TRBV4-2 | -
CSAETGLSGNTIYF | TGCAGCGCGGAGACAGGCCTCTCTGGAAACACCATATATTTT | - | TRBJ1-3 | TRBV29-1 | -
CASRVSAGGETQYF | TGTGCCAGCAGGGTCTCAGCGGGGGGAGAGACCCAGTACTTC | TRBD2 | TRBJ2-5 | TRBV12-3/TRBV12-4 | few
CASSRQGREKLFF | TGTGCCAGCAGTCGACAGGGGCGGGAAAAACTGTTTTTT | TRBD1 | TRBJ1-4 | TRBV12-3/TRBV12-4 | few